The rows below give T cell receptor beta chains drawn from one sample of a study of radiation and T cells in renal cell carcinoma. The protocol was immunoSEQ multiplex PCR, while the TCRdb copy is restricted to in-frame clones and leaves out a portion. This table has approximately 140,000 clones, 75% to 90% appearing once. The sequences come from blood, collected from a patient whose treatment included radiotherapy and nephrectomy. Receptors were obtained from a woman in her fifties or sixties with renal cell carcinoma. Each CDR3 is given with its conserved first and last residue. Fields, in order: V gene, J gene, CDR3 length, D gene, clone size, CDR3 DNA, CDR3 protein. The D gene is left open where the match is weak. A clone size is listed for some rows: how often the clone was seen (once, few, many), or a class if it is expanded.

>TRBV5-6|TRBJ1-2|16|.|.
TGTGCCAGCAGCTTGGCGGCAGCTTTGGCTAACTATGGCTACACCTTC
CASSLAAALANYGYTF
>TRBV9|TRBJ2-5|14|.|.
TGTGCCAGCAGCGTCTCTCAGGGTTTGAAGACCCAGTACTTC
CASSVSQGLKTQYF
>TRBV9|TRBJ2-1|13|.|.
TGTGCCAGCAGCGTAGGACTTCTCGGTGAGCAGTTCTTC
CASSVGLLGEQFF
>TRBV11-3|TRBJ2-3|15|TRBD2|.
TGTGCCAGCAGCTTAGCGGGGGGGCCTCAAGATACGCAGTATTTT
CASSLAGGPQDTQYF
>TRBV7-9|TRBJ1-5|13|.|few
TGTGCCAGCAGTCTCATAACTGGTCAGCCCCAGCATTTT
CASSLITGQPQHF
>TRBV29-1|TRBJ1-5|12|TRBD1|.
TGCAGCGTAAGACAGGGGGCACAGCCCCAGCATTTT
CSVRQGAQPQHF
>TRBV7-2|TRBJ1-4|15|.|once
TGTGCCAGCAGCCCGAACGGACTCCTAGGGGAAAAACTGTTTTTT
CASSPNGLLGEKLFF
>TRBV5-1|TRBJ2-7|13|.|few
TGCGCCAGCAGCTCGACGGTTGCCTACGAGCAGTACTTC
CASSSTVAYEQYF
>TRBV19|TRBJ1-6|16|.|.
TGTGCCAGTAGTAAGGGACAAGTCTCTGTGAATTCACCCCTCCACTTT
CASSKGQVSVNSPLHF
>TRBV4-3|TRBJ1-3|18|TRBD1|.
TGCGCCAGCAGCCAACTTAGCGCCGGACAGGGCCCTGGAAACACCATATATTTT
CASSQLSAGQGPGNTIYF
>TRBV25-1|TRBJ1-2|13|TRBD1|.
TGTGCCAGCAGTCTACAGGGGAACTATGGCTACACCTTC
CASSLQGNYGYTF
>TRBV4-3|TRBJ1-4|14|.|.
TGCGCCAGCAGCCAGGGGCAGGGCAATGAAAAACTGTTTTTT
CASSQGQGNEKLFF
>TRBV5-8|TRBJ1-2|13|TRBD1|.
TGTGCCAGCAGCAGACGGGACAGCTATGGCTACACCTTC
CASSRRDSYGYTF
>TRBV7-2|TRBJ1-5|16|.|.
TGTGCCAGCAGCTTAGTTGGGACACGTAACAATCAGCCCCAGCATTTT
CASSLVGTRNNQPQHF
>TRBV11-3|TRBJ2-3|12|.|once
TGTGCCAGCAGCTCCGGCGACAGCACGCAGTATTTT
CASSSGDSTQYF
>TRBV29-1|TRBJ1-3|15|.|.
TGCAGCGTGTCCAGGGTGTGGGACTCTGGAAACACCATATATTTT
CSVSRVWDSGNTIYF
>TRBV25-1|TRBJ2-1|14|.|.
TGTGCCAGCCTGTCGGGGGGCGGGTACAATGAGCAGTTCTTC
CASLSGGGYNEQFF